The next 23 T cell receptor beta chains were all read from a single sample in a study of cytomegalovirus exposure and HLA in healthy donors. PCR employed 60 Vbeta and 13 Jbeta primers. The method was immunoSEQ multiplex PCR; TCRdb's version includes in-frame clones alone and lacks a portion of them. The data show some 160,000 clones, about a tenth seen once. Sequencing was done on a sample of PBMCs. Receptors were obtained from a male donor in good health and CMV-seronegative.

This clone has more than one count but fewer than ten. This sequence joins TRBV4-1 and TRBJ2-1, with 10 bases aligning to TRBD2. Germline CDR1 reads MGHRA; CDR2 reads YSYEKL. Trimming took 10 bases from V and 9 from J; bases not matched to a gene: 15. This CDR3 comprises 15 residues. This CDR3 reads CATTLGLAGAGEQFF. In nucleotides, the CDR3 is TGCGCCACCACTTTGGGGCTAGCGGGAGCCGGTGAGCAGTTCTTC.

J is TRBJ2-7 and V is TRBV2, with 8 nucleotides matching TRBD1. Trimming removed 1 base from V and 6 bases from J; junction bases left unmatched: 8. CDR1 and CDR2 (germline): SNHLY, FYNNEI. This CDR3 has 15 residues. The CDR3 DNA reads TGTGCCAGCAGTGAAGGGACAGGGTCGTTGGGCGAGCAGTACTTC. It is translated as CASSEGTGSLGEQYF.

This clone has just a few counts. The chain carries TRBV13 and TRBJ2-7; D perhaps matches TRBD2 (6 bases). Germline-derived CDR1 and CDR2 are PRHDT and FYEKMQ (reference sequence). Trimming removed 0 bases from V and 6 bases from J, with 21 bases in between. The CDR3 loop spans 17 amino acids. Here the CDR3 reads CASSLGGGRRPGSEQYF. CDR3 DNA: TGTGCCAGCAGCTTAGGTGGAGGGCGGCGTCCAGGGAGCGAGCAGTACTTC.

The sample holds a few counts of this clone. The chain recombines TRBV5-4 with TRBJ1-1, with D possibly being TRBD1 (5 bases). In germline, CDR1 is SGHNT, CDR2 YYREEE (reference sequence). V lost 1 base and J lost 2, with 12 bases in between. The CDR3 has 15 residues. The CDR3 region is CASSLRWQGNTEAFF. CDR3 DNA: TGTGCCAGCAGCTTGAGGTGGCAGGGAAACACTGAAGCTTTCTTT. The full variable domain, in which reference TRBV5-4 and TRBJ1-1 provide the parts outside the CDR3, is ETGVTQSPTHLIKTRGQQVTLRCSSQSGHNTVSWYQQALGQGPQFIFQYYREEENGRGNFPPRFSGLQFPNYSSELNVNALELDDSALYLCASSLRWQGNTEAFFGQGTRLTVV.

The chain uses TRBV18 and TRBJ1-1; D possibly corresponds to TRBD1 (5 bases). CDR3 size: 13 residues. CDR1 and CDR2 from the germline V gene are KGHSH and LQKENI. Trimming took 6 bases from V and 6 from J, leaving 14 bases between them. The CDR3 sequence is CASSLGTFPEAFF. DNA of the CDR3: TGTGCCAGCTCGCTCGGGACTTTCCCTGAAGCTTTCTTT.

This clone was counted only a few times. As DNA, the CDR3 is TGTGCCAGTAGTATTCTAGCGGGATCCATTCTCTACGAGCAGTACTTC. Protein sequence: CASSILAGSILYEQYF. V and J are TRBV19 and TRBJ2-7; 9 nucleotides align to TRBD2. The CDR3 consists of 16 residues. Trimming cost V 3 bases and J 3 bases; bases outside gene matches: 9. Per germline, CDR1 LNHDA and CDR2 SQIVND (reference sequence).

CDR3 in DNA: TGTGCCAGCAGTTCGGACAGGGAGGGCAAAAACATTCAGTACTTC. Translation gives CASSSDREGKNIQYF. The gene calls are TRBV6-6 and TRBJ2-4; D is perhaps TRBD1 (8 bases). Germline V gene data show CDR1 as MNHNY and CDR2 as SVGAGI (reference sequence). Trimming shortened V by 4 bases and J by 3 bases, and 13 bases separated the two germline ends. CDR3 length: 15 residues.

The rearrangement links TRBV27 to TRBJ1-2; the D is unclear. The CDR3 extends over 14 amino acids. Trimming cost V 4 bases and J 4 bases, with 13 bases left between them. The V gene's germline CDR1 is MNHEY and CDR2 SMNVEV (reference sequence). CDR3: CASSYNSITYGYTF. CDR3 nucleotide sequence: TGTGCCAGCAGTTATAATAGCATCACCTATGGCTACACCTTC.

This clone was seen only a few times. V usage is TRBV28 and J usage is TRBJ2-3; a possible D gene is TRBD1 (5 bases). This CDR3 spans 14 amino acids. Germline V gene data show CDR1 as MDHEN and CDR2 as SYDVKM. Trimming cost V 6 bases and J 4 bases, with 14 bases left between them. The CDR3 DNA sequence: TGTGCCAGCAGCCCAGGGTTAGAGGCAGATACGCAGTATTTT. Translating gives CASSPGLEADTQYF.

The sample holds a few counts of this clone. The chain joins TRBV7-6 to TRBJ2-5, with a possible D match to TRBD2 (7 bases). The CDR3 is 18 residues long. Germline CDR1 reads SGHVS; CDR2 reads FNYEAQ. Trimming pared 4 bases from V and 5 bases from J, leaving 26 bases between. As DNA, the CDR3 is TGTGCCAGCAGCTGGGGGGTTGGGGGGGCATCGATTGGGGAGACCCAGTACTTC. Translated: CASSWGVGGASIGETQYF. Full variable domain (remainder filled in from reference TRBV7-6 and TRBJ2-5): GAGVSQSPRYKVTKRGQDVALRCDPISGHVSLYWYRQALGQGPEFLTYFNYEAQQDKSGLPNDRFSAERPEGSISTLTIQRTEQRDSAMYRCASSWGVGGASIGETQYFGPGTRLLVL.

The chain employs TRBV19 and TRBJ2-7, with TRBD1 matching 8 bases. V lost 3 bases to trimming and J lost 6 bases; unmatched junction nucleotides: 4. Germline V gives CDR1 LNHDA, CDR2 SQIVND (reference sequence). The CDR3 is made up of 13 amino acids. The CDR3 region has the DNA TGTGCCAGTAGTATCTTGGGACAGGCCGAGCAGTACTTC. Its protein product is CASSILGQAEQYF.

This clone came up a few times. V usage is TRBV19 and J usage is TRBJ2-5; D perhaps matches TRBD1 (5 bases). Trimming pared 5 bases from V and 6 bases from J, leaving 16 bases between. From germline, CDR1 is LNHDA and CDR2 SQIVND (reference sequence). CDR3 length: 14 residues. The CDR3 DNA reads TGTGCCAGTAGTGAAACAGGTTATGAGAAGACCCAGTACTTC. As protein: CASSETGYEKTQYF.

The chain employs TRBV6-1 and TRBJ1-5; D unclear. Germline CDR1 MNHNS, CDR2 SASEGT. V was pared by 2 bases and J by 11 bases, with 10 bases between. This CDR3 is 12 amino acids long. The CDR3 loop reads CASSEYGEAQHF. In DNA form, the CDR3 reads TGTGCCAGCAGTGAATACGGAGAAGCCCAGCATTTT.

The V and J genes are TRBV7-2 and TRBJ2-7; 9 bases align to TRBD2. The CDR3 runs 14 residues. Per the germline V gene, CDR1 is SGHTA and CDR2 is FQGNSA. V was pared by 2 bases and J by 3 bases, with 2 bases of the junction left unmatched. The CDR3 is CASSLLAGYYEQYF. DNA for the CDR3: TGTGCCAGCAGCTTACTAGCGGGGTACTACGAGCAGTACTTC. Variable domain in full (rest from reference TRBV7-2 and TRBJ2-7): GAGVSQSPSNKVTEKGKDVELRCDPISGHTALYWYRQSLGQGLEFLIYFQGNSAPDKSGLPSDRFSAERTGGSVSTLTIQRTQQEDSAVYLCASSLLAGYYEQYFGPGTRLTVT.

V gene TRBV7-8 combines with J gene TRBJ1-1, with 10 bases identical to TRBD1. The CDR3 is 15 amino acids. J lost 4 bases, V lost 5 bases, and 7 bases had no gene match. The germline V gene encodes CDR1 SGHVS and CDR2 FQNEAQ. The CDR3 DNA reads as TGTGCCAGCAGCCGACCTCGGGACAGGGGCACTGAAGCTTTCTTT. This encodes CASSRPRDRGTEAFF.

J is TRBJ1-2 and V is TRBV5-1; D is undetermined. The CDR3 covers 12 residues. CDR1 is SGHRS and CDR2 is YFSETQ in the germline V gene. Trimming stripped 5 bases from V and 5 bases from J, with 10 bases between. CDR3 in amino acids: CASRNGAYGYTF. CDR3 nucleotides: TGCGCCAGCAGGAACGGTGCTTATGGCTACACCTTC.

This clone was recorded a few times. The V gene is TRBV6-5, the J gene TRBJ1-3, with D possibly being TRBD1 (5 bases). The V end lost 6 bases, the J end lost 4 bases, and 16 bases lay between the germline ends. CDR1 and CDR2 from the germline V gene are MNHEY and SVGAGI. There are 15 residues in the CDR3. CDR3 loop: CASSPDPQGGNTIYF. The DNA for the CDR3 is TGTGCCAGCAGCCCTGACCCCCAGGGAGGAAACACCATATATTTT.

The V and J genes are TRBV28 and TRBJ1-5; 7 bases agree with TRBD1. CDR1 is MDHEN, CDR2 SYDVKM, per germline. The CDR3 sequence is 14 residues long. V trimming: 4 bases; J trimming: 4 bases; junction bases outside the gene matches: 4. CDR3 in amino acids: CASSSGGKNQPQHF. CDR3 coding DNA: TGTGCCAGCAGTTCAGGGGGAAAAAATCAGCCCCAGCATTTT. Full variable domain (remainder filled in from reference TRBV28 and TRBJ1-5): DVKVTQSSRYLVKRTGEKVFLECVQDMDHENMFWYRQDPGLGLRLIYFSYDVKMKEKGDIPEGYSVSREKKERFSLILESASTNQTSMYLCASSSGGKNQPQHFGDGTRLSIL.

This clone was counted between two and nine times. The chain carries TRBV4-1 and TRBJ2-3, with TRBD2 matching 7 bases. The CDR3 is 15 amino acids. Germline CDR1 MGHRA, CDR2 YSYEKL. V shed 5 bases and J 2 bases; nucleotides not matched to a gene: 7. CDR3 in DNA: TGCGCCAGCAGCACCCAGACTAGCACCACAGATACGCAGTATTTT. It codes for CASSTQTSTTDTQYF.

Points on this clone: A read error may account for a junction end that differs from germline. The gene calls are TRBV4-2 and TRBJ2-7; D remains unclear. This CDR3 is built from 14 residues. Germline CDR1 reads LGHNA; CDR2 reads YNFKEQ. CDR3 sequence: CASGQGPGTYEQYF. The DNA for the CDR3 is TGTGCCAGCGGCCAAGGGCCTGGTACCTACGAGCAGTACTTC.

The chain employs TRBV6-6 and TRBJ2-7; 7 nucleotides line up with TRBD1. Germline loops: CDR1 MNHNY, CDR2 SVGAGI (reference sequence). The ends lost 4 bases at V and 6 bases at J; junction bases unmatched: 3. There are 12 residues in the CDR3. The DNA of the CDR3 is TGTGCCAGCAGTTCCACAGGGGCCGAGCAGTACTTC. Translation gives CASSSTGAEQYF.

This clone was seen a few times. The gene calls are TRBV14 and TRBJ1-4; a possible D gene is TRBD1 (6 bases). The CDR3 consists of 19 residues. Germline CDR1 is SGHDN and CDR2 is FVKESK. Trimming removed 0 bases at V and 0 bases at J, with 17 bases between. CDR3 nucleotides: TGTGCCAGCAGCCAAGAACCAGGGGAGGGCAACTCAACTAATGAAAAACTGTTTTTT. Translating gives CASSQEPGEGNSTNEKLFF.

V gene TRBV7-2 combines with J gene TRBJ2-3, with 11 bases lining up with TRBD2. CDR1 is SGHTA and CDR2 is FQGNSA in the germline V gene. With V trimmed by 4 bases and J by 8 bases, 5 bases remained unmatched. This CDR3 contains 14 residues. The CDR3 loop is CASSSGLAAVTQYF. CDR3 nucleotide sequence: TGTGCCAGCAGCTCGGGACTAGCGGCGGTTACGCAGTATTTT. Full variable domain (rest looked up from reference TRBV7-2 and TRBJ2-3): GAGVSQSPSNKVTEKGKDVELRCDPISGHTALYWYRQSLGQGLEFLIYFQGNSAPDKSGLPSDRFSAERTGGSVSTLTIQRTQQEDSAVYLCASSSGLAAVTQYFGPGTRLTVL.